This TCR beta chain was documented in a study of regulatory and conventional T cells in RAG deficiency. Here immunoSEQ multiplex PCR was the method, and the copy in TCRdb shows in-frame clones only, minus some. The table shows roughly 32,000 clones, with approximately 89% occurring only once. The germline gives CDR1 LNHDA, CDR2 SQIVND (reference sequence). CDR3 size: 14 residues. V lost 7 bases and J lost 9; bases outside the gene matches: 10. These records were also assigned to another study, of regulatory T cells. Turning to that study: Amplification used 52 TRBV primers and 13 TRBJ primers.

This sequence joins TRBV19 and TRBJ2-1; 9 bases agree with TRBD2. Sequencing was done on a sample of CD8+ T cells sorted from blood. The sequence derives from a human donor in good health. The CDR3 here is CASTFLAGRGEQFF. CDR3 DNA sequence: TGTGCCAGTACCTTCCTAGCGGGAAGGGGTGAGCAGTTCTTC.